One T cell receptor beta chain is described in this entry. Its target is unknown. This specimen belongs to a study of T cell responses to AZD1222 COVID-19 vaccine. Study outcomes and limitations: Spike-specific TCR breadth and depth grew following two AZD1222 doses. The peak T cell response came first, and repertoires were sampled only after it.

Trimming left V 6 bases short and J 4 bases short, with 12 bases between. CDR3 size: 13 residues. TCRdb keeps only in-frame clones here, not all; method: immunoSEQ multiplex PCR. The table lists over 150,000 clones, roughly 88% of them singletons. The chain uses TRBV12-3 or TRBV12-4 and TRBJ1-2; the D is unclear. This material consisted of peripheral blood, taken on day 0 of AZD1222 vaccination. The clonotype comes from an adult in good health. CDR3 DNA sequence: TGTGCCAGCAGCCTACGGACGGGCTATGGCTACACCTTC. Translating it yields CASSLRTGYGYTF.